What follows describes a single T cell receptor (beta chain). No cognate antigen has been identified for it. There are no base qualities to consult, and no much larger clone falls within one base. This specimen comes from a study of shared clonotypes between healthy human individuals (dated by TCRdb to about 2020). Background for the entire study: Three men and a couple of women, aged 18 to 49 years, made up the cohort. Libraries were prepared and TCR repertoires were sequenced by different laboratories using diverse techniques, in order to increase sequencing depth and limit assay-specific biases. For each donor, CD4 naive and CD4 memory were each given three plates, CD8 naive was given two plates, and CD8 memory was given one plate. Each donor's leukapheresis produced roughly between about 0.85 and 10 billion PBMCs. The study deeply sequenced blood TCR repertoires of several healthy adults to estimate repertoire size and the extent of clonotype sharing between individuals. The research as a whole found: Larger estimated clonotype richness was generally found for naive subsets than for memory subsets. Approximately 5% of naive CD4, around 4% of naive CD8, about 2.5% of memory CD4, and 0.4% of memory CD8 clonotypes were shared across a handful of donors. Based on pairwise subsampling, the degree of clonotype sharing among donors was expected to be affected by sequencing depth. Clonotypes shared by all four sorted-subset donors showed higher generation probabilities than non-shared clonotypes. Even with the large sequencing depth, rarefaction of the sorted-subset datasets indicated that sequencing was incomplete. Sampling was restricted to blood, and TCR repertoires in tissue are likely to differ from TCR repertoires in blood. Because the study included a small number of donors, the genetic and exposure-history diversity represented was limited.

Using the deep immunoSEQ assay, multiplex PCR amplified TCR CDR3 regions from genomic DNA. For each cell subset, the extracted genomic DNA was distributed evenly across all wells of several immunoSEQ 96-well plates, and each plate served as one replicate. Each replicate PCR for sorted subsets received 150 to 250 ng genomic DNA, equal to about 30,000 T cell genomes. The purified libraries were quantified using a Qubit 3.0 fluorometer, sized with a Bioanalyzer 2100, and then quantified again using the KAPA Library Quantification kit. Each immunoSEQ 96-well plate was sequenced on its own single-read 150-cycle Illumina NextSeq 550 flow cell. The authors' pipeline ran thus. Because the immunoSEQ output held only junctional sequences and lacked quality scores, the filtering could not match the filtering applied to full-length reads. To assign V/J genes and CDR3, sequences were annotated against IMGT germline references using PyIR, a Python wrapper for IgBLAST v1.9. Reads were filtered out if the reads had weak V/J assignments (E-value above 1e-6), no CDR3, stop codons, out-of-frame junctions, or ambiguous translated residues. V3J clonotypes were defined as sequences sharing an identical inferred V gene, J gene, and CDR3 amino acid sequence. The percentage overlap between two repertoires was calculated by dividing the number of shared unique clonotypes by the size of the smaller repertoire. Repertoire richness was assessed with RTK rarefaction, the Chao1 estimator, and Recon v2.1 estimates of unobserved clonotypes. Generation probabilities were computed with OLGA for all TCRbeta clonotypes obtained by the gDNA method from several donors. TCRdb's version of the immuneACCESS table is confined to in-frame rearrangements and falls short of the full clone set. An unresolved V gene accounts for under half of the shortfall where checked; the remainder is of unknown origin. V and J calls and clone size come straight from that table; D and trimming were deduced from the DNA. The sample data list around 1,900,000 clones, and around 95% of these were observed just once. Roughly 1.7% of the sample belongs to the ten largest clones.

CD8 naive samples were obtained by positive selection for CCR7 among CD45RO-negative cells, yielding a CD45RA+CCR7+ population from which TemRA cells were excluded. The donors were healthy, HIV-negative adults with no recently reported acute infections or vaccinations. Every donor was a Caucasian adult residing in Nashville, Tennessee, USA. After blood collection by leukapheresis, PBMCs were isolated using Ficoll-Histopaque density gradient centrifugation and then cryopreserved in the vapor phase of liquid nitrogen. Analytical flow cytometry was used to check the purity and quantity of every magnetically sorted T cell population. Genomic DNA was isolated from each sorted fraction and quantified by UV absorbance on a Nanodrop 2000c. Measured from the cysteine to the phenylalanine, the CDR3 is 13 residues long. Only CDR3 DNA is held: 39 bases, read in frame from base 1. V is clipped by 6 bases and J by 4 bases, and the sequence between their germline boundaries is 12 bases long. The germline V gene sets CDR1 to MRHNA and CDR2 to SNTAGT.

The sequence came from a man aged 18 to 35 in good health. Some clones in this sample may be carry-over from other donors' samples. In this chain, TRBV6-4 is recombined with TRBJ1-1; the best D guess is TRBD1, with 6 bases matching. The specimen was naive CD8+ T cells from PBMCs. The sample's cell subset or site, from its label and the paper: CD45RA+CCR7+. The CDR3 protein is CASRGGVGTEAFF. The nucleotide sequence is TGTGCCAGCAGAGGGGGGGTTGGCACTGAAGCTTTCTTT.